Shown below are 32 T cell receptor beta chains from a single sample sequenced in a study of T cell repertoires in cytomegalovirus infection. From the reads, TCRdb called clonotypes with MiXCR, one entry per CDR3 protein. The repertoire holds some 400,000 distinct CDR3 sequences, with approximately 31% as singletons. The sequencing input was PBMCs. The source of these receptors is a human donor in good health (CMV status not recorded). Some clones in this sample may be carry-over from other donors' samples.

The chain combines TRBV7-2 with TRBJ2-7; 9 nucleotides align to TRBD1. This CDR3 has 15 residues. V lost 6 bases to trimming and J lost 3 bases; unmatched junction nucleotides: 9. Germline lookup yields CDR1 SGHTA and CDR2 FQGNSA. The CDR3 bases are TGTGCCAGCAGTTCAGGGGGGACAGGGCTCTACGAGCAGTACTTC. Amino acid sequence: CASSSGGTGLYEQYF. The full variable domain, completed using reference TRBV7-2 and TRBJ2-7, is GAGVSQSPSNKVTEKGKDVELRCDPISGHTALYWYRQSLGQGLEFLIYFQGNSAPDKSGLPSDRFSAERTGGSVSTLTIQRTQQEDSAVYLCASSSGGTGLYEQYFGPGTRLTVT.

This chain connects TRBV11-2 to TRBJ1-5; D is unresolved. This CDR3 region has 15 residues. CDR1 is SGHAT, CDR2 FQNNGV, per germline. Trimming shortened V by 5 bases and J by 4 bases, and 15 bases separated the two germline ends. CDR3 loop: CASSASGRPNQPQHF. CDR3 DNA: TGTGCCAGCAGCGCGAGCGGTCGGCCAAATCAGCCCCAGCATTTT. The variable domain in full, with the rest retrieved from reference TRBV11-2 and TRBJ1-5, is EAGVAQSPRYKIIEKRQSVAFWCNPISGHATLYWYQQILGQGPKLLIQFQNNGVVDDSQLPKDRFSAERLKGVDSTLKIQPAKLEDSAVYLCASSASGRPNQPQHFGDGTRLSIL.

V usage is TRBV7-6 and J usage is TRBJ2-6, with D perhaps TRBD2 (5 bases). The CDR3 sequence is 17 residues long. Trimming shortened V by 2 bases and J by 2 bases, and 13 bases separated the two germline ends. Germline V gives CDR1 SGHVS, CDR2 FNYEAQ. For the CDR3, the DNA is TGTGCCAGCAGCTTATTTCTTCGGGGAACTGGGGCCAACGTCCTGACTTTC. As protein: CASSLFLRGTGANVLTF.

This chain uses TRBV6-5 with TRBJ2-2; TRBD1 matches at 9 bases. Germline CDR1 and CDR2: MNHEY and SVGAGI. The CDR3 is 15 amino acids. V shed 4 bases, J shed 2 bases, and the junction held 2 bases outside the gene matches. The CDR3 spells CASSLDRGNTGELFF. Written as DNA, the CDR3 is TGTGCCAGCAGTTTGGACAGGGGAAACACCGGGGAGCTGTTTTTT.

This clonotype was seen only a few times. V gene TRBV20-1 combines with J gene TRBJ1-5; D gene uncertain. Looked up from germline, CDR1 is DFQATT and CDR2 is SNEGSKA (reference sequence). The CDR3 extends over 15 amino acids. Trimming left V 5 bases short and J 4 bases short, with 18 bases between. CDR3 coding DNA: TGCAGTGCTCTCACGACTCACGCGGTGAATCAGCCCCAGCATTTT. Its translation: CSALTTHAVNQPQHF.

This clonotype was detected a few times. The chain combines TRBV6-6 with TRBJ2-3, with a possible D match to TRBD1 (5 bases). V was cut by 2 bases and J by 2 bases, with 14 bases left in between. CDR3 length equals 16 residues. Germline V gene data show CDR1 as MNHNY and CDR2 as SVGAGI (reference sequence). The DNA for the CDR3 is TGTGCCAGCAGTTACCGATCGACAGAACCCACAGATACGCAGTATTTT. Its translation is CASSYRSTEPTDTQYF.

This clonotype has just a few counts. This sequence joins TRBV5-5 and TRBJ1-6; D gene unclear. The germline V gene encodes CDR1 SGHKS and CDR2 YYEKEE (reference sequence). With 0 bases removed from V and 7 bases from J, the gap between germline ends came to 11 bases. This CDR3 has 15 amino acids. The CDR3 here is CASSLGQPQNSPLHF. For the CDR3, the DNA is TGTGCCAGCAGCTTGGGCCAGCCTCAGAATTCACCCCTCCACTTT.

The table lists this clonotype with many counts. The J gene is TRBJ1-5, the V gene TRBV12-3 or TRBV12-4; weak D call: TRBD1 (5 bases). This CDR3 region has 15 residues. V lost 3 bases, J lost 0 bases, and 9 bases lay in between. The CDR3 region has the DNA TGTGCCAGCAGTTTCGACAGTCTTAGCAATCAGCCCCAGCATTTT. As protein: CASSFDSLSNQPQHF.

As regards this clonotype: The germline gene is not matched at one end of the junction; a read error may be the cause. The V and J genes are TRBV2 and TRBJ2-1; 8 bases are shared with TRBD1. The CDR3 length is 14 residues. CDR1 is SNHLY, CDR2 FYNNEI, per germline. In nucleotides, the CDR3 is TGTGCCAGAAGTGACAGGGGCCGGGCCAATGAGCAGTTCTTC. It translates to CARSDRGRANEQFF. Variable domain in full (rest from reference TRBV2 and TRBJ2-1): EPEVTQTPSHQVTQMGQEVILRCVPISNHLYFYWYRQILGQKVEFLVSFYNNEISEKSEIFDDQFSVERPDGSNFTLKIRSTKLEDSAMYFCARSDRGRANEQFFGPGTRLTVL.

The chain couples TRBV7-2 to TRBJ2-1, with D unresolved. Germline V gene lookup returns CDR1 SGHTA and CDR2 FQGNSA. This CDR3 contains 15 residues. Trimming took off 5 bases at V and 0 bases at J, with 11 bases between the two ends. The CDR3 sequence is CASSLTPTSYNEQFF. The CDR3 nucleotides are TGTGCCAGCAGCCTGACACCGACCTCCTACAATGAGCAGTTCTTC. The full variable domain, its missing parts supplied by reference TRBV7-2 and TRBJ2-1, is GAGVSQSPSNKVTEKGKDVELRCDPISGHTALYWYRQSLGQGLEFLIYFQGNSAPDKSGLPSDRFSAERTGGSVSTLTIQRTQQEDSAVYLCASSLTPTSYNEQFFGPGTRLTVL.

This clonotype showed up just a few times. The V call is TRBV6-2 or TRBV6-3, the J call TRBJ2-7; D possibly matches TRBD1 or TRBD2 (5 bases each). The CDR3 totals 12 residues. Per the germline V gene, CDR1 is MNHEY and CDR2 is SVGEGT. V dropped 7 bases and J dropped 3 bases, with 10 bases sitting between them. CDR3 DNA sequence: TGTGCCAGCAACGGGGACGGCTACGAGCAGTACTTC. Its translation is CASNGDGYEQYF.

This clonotype occurred a few times. J is TRBJ2-7 and V is TRBV2; no clear D gene. V was trimmed by 5 bases and J by 2 bases, leaving 10 bases between them. The length of the CDR3 is 13 residues. CDR1 and CDR2 (germline): SNHLY, FYNNEI. CDR3 loop: CASSFQAPYEQYF. Here the CDR3 DNA reads TGTGCCAGCAGTTTTCAAGCGCCCTACGAGCAGTACTTC. Supplemented by reference TRBV2 and TRBJ2-7, the full variable domain reads EPEVTQTPSHQVTQMGQEVILRCVPISNHLYFYWYRQILGQKVEFLVSFYNNEISEKSEIFDDQFSVERPDGSNFTLKIRSTKLEDSAMYFCASSFQAPYEQYFGPGTRLTVT.

This clonotype was picked up many times. V is TRBV7-2 and J is TRBJ1-5; D gene ambiguous. Between the trimmed V and J ends, which lost 5 bases and 2 bases, there was a span of 16 bases. CDR3 length: 16 residues. Germline assignment: CDR1 SGHTA and CDR2 FQGNSA. The CDR3 is CASSPDGVHGNQPQHF. The DNA of the CDR3 is TGTGCCAGCAGCCCGGACGGAGTTCACGGCAATCAGCCCCAGCATTTT.

This clonotype was counted only a few times. CDR3 protein: CASSPGSGSHQPQHF. The CDR3 DNA reads TGCGCCAGCAGCCCGGGCAGTGGGTCTCATCAGCCCCAGCATTTT. The rearrangement joins TRBV5-1 to TRBJ1-5, with D unclear. Trimming cost V 4 bases and J 5 bases, with 16 bases left between them. This CDR3 is built from 15 residues. Germline CDR1 is SGHRS and CDR2 is YFSETQ.

The chain employs TRBV2 and TRBJ1-5; D is unclear. Trimming removed 6 bases from V and 0 bases from J, with 15 bases in between. This CDR3 has 16 amino acids. In germline, CDR1 is SNHLY, CDR2 FYNNEI. The CDR3 DNA reads as TGTGCCAGCAGGACCATTGGGGAATATAGCAATCAGCCCCAGCATTTT. Its protein is CASRTIGEYSNQPQHF.

This clonotype was recorded a few times. V gene TRBV27 combines with J gene TRBJ2-1; weak D call: TRBD2 (6 bases). V was clipped by 4 bases and J by 9 bases, with 13 bases between them. The germline gives CDR1 MNHEY, CDR2 SMNVEV (reference sequence). CDR3 length: 13 residues. The CDR3 region is CASSWDFQGEQFF. The CDR3 coding sequence is TGTGCCAGCAGTTGGGACTTTCAGGGTGAGCAGTTCTTC.

The genes are TRBV3-1 and TRBJ2-1, with TRBD2 matching 11 bases. J was trimmed by 2 bases and V by 1 base; bases with no gene match: 4. This CDR3 is 17 amino acids long. CDR1 LGHDT and CDR2 YNNKEL come from the germline V gene (reference sequence). DNA of the CDR3: TGTGCCAGCAGCCAAGTTCTAGCGGGGGGACCCTACAATGAGCAGTTCTTC. This gives the protein CASSQVLAGGPYNEQFF.

This clonotype appeared a few times. This rearrangement joins TRBV6-2 or TRBV6-3 to TRBJ2-5; D not certain. V lost 5 bases and J lost 5, with 18 bases in between. Looked up from germline, CDR1 is MNHEY and CDR2 is SVGEGT. The CDR3 totals 15 residues. The CDR3 loop reads CASSLHAPVTETQYF. CDR3 coding DNA: TGTGCCAGCAGTCTCCACGCGCCAGTGACGGAGACCCAGTACTTC.

In regard to this clonotype: A read error may produce the germline difference seen at one junction end. This rearrangement joins TRBV20-1 to TRBJ1-5; D unresolved. The CDR3 is 14 amino acids. From germline, CDR1 is DFQATT and CDR2 SNEGSKA (reference sequence). The CDR3 coding sequence is TGCAGTGCTAGAGATTATAGGGCAAATCAGCCCCAGCCTTTT. This sequence encodes CSARDYRANQPQPF.

Concerning this clonotype: This may arise from a read error, as a much more abundant clone is one base away. The chain carries TRBV7-6 and TRBJ2-2; 7 nucleotides match TRBD1. The length of the CDR3 is 15 residues. From germline, CDR1 is SGHVS and CDR2 FNYEAQ. The DNA for the CDR3 is TGTGCCAGCAGGATTGGGACAGCGAACACCGTGGAGCTGTTTTTT. It encodes CASRIGTANTVELFF.

This clonotype has just a few counts. The chain combines TRBV6-6 with TRBJ1-3, with TRBD1 matching over 8 bases. This CDR3 spans 15 amino acids. The V and J ends lost 5 bases and 0 bases, in that order; junction bases with no gene match: 3. Germline V gene data show CDR1 as MNHNY and CDR2 as SVGAGI (reference sequence). Here the CDR3 DNA reads TGTGCCAGCAGTGACAGGGGACACTCTGGAAACACCATATATTTT. Amino acid sequence: CASSDRGHSGNTIYF.

The chain links TRBV7-9 to TRBJ2-3, with 9 nucleotides matching TRBD2. CDR3 length: 16 residues. From germline, CDR1 is SEHNR and CDR2 FQNEAQ (reference sequence). V shed 4 bases and J 4 bases; nucleotides not matched to a gene: 9. CDR3 nucleotides: TGTGCCAGCAGCTACCGGGCGGGGGGGCCGGCAGATACGCAGTATTTT. Translating gives CASSYRAGGPADTQYF.

This clonotype came up many times. This chain links TRBV7-2 with TRBJ2-6; 7 bases agree with TRBD2. The V gene end was trimmed by 2 bases and the J gene end by 1 base; junction bases not matched to a gene: 11. CDR3 length equals 19 residues. Germline CDR1 is SGHTA and CDR2 is FQGNSA. The CDR3 DNA reads TGTGCCAGCAGCTTAACGGCGGGAGACGGGTATTCTGGGGCCAACGTCCTGACTTTC. Translating it yields CASSLTAGDGYSGANVLTF.

The chain uses TRBV12-3 or TRBV12-4 and TRBJ1-2; tentatively, D is TRBD1 (6 bases). This CDR3 has 13 residues. Trimming shortened V by 7 bases and J by 4 bases, and 13 bases separated the two germline ends. CDR3 in amino acids: CASTPGHSYGYTF. The CDR3 DNA is TGTGCCAGCACCCCGGGACACAGCTATGGCTACACCTTC.

This clonotype occurred many times. This chain connects TRBV28 to TRBJ2-7; no firm D call. Germline-derived CDR1 and CDR2 are MDHEN and SYDVKM. The V and J ends lost 3 bases and 3 bases respectively, with 6 bases between them. This CDR3 has 12 residues. The CDR3 DNA is TGTGCCAGCAGTTTTTCCTACTACGAGCAGTACTTC. Translated, it gives CASSFSYYEQYF.

Regarding this clonotype: Germline is not matched at one junction end, which may reflect a read error. CDR3 region: CARSLGVSNQPQHF. The CDR3 nucleotides read TGTGCCAGAAGCTTAGGGGTATCGAATCAGCCCCAGCATTTT. V is TRBV7-2 and J is TRBJ1-5; D possibly corresponds to TRBD1 (5 bases). The CDR3 totals 14 residues. The germline V gene has CDR1 SGHTA and CDR2 FQGNSA.

The genes are TRBV19 and TRBJ2-5; the match to TRBD2 covers 8 bases. The CDR3 is 16 residues long. The V gene end was trimmed by 3 bases and the J gene end by 5 bases; junction bases not matched to a gene: 11. The germline V gene encodes CDR1 LNHDA and CDR2 SQIVND (reference sequence). The CDR3 region is CASSIGSGGHLETQYF. The DNA of the CDR3 is TGTGCCAGTAGTATCGGGAGCGGGGGCCACCTGGAGACCCAGTACTTC.

This chain links TRBV7-6 with TRBJ2-3; tentative D call: TRBD1 (6 bases). Trimming stripped 1 base from V and 6 bases from J, with 8 bases between. This CDR3 is 13 amino acids long. Per germline, CDR1 SGHVS and CDR2 FNYEAQ. The DNA of the CDR3 is TGTGCCAGCAGCTTAGACAGGGCGGATACGCAGTATTTT. This sequence encodes CASSLDRADTQYF.

The table lists this clonotype with many counts. The chain employs TRBV6-6 and TRBJ1-1; D gene ambiguous. V was pared by 1 base and J by 10 bases, with 19 bases between. In germline, CDR1 is MNHNY, CDR2 SVGAGI (reference sequence). The CDR3 totals 15 residues. CDR3 DNA sequence: TGTGCCAGCAGTTACTTGGAGAACACTTTCAGGCGAGCTTTCTTT. It yields the protein CASSYLENTFRRAFF.

This clonotype appeared a few times. V is TRBV7-2 and J is TRBJ2-2; D perhaps matches TRBD1 (6 bases). Germline CDR1 reads SGHTA; CDR2 reads FQGNSA. V was cut by 0 bases and J by 4 bases, with 9 bases left in between. The CDR3 extends over 15 amino acids. CDR3 protein: CASSLADSITGELFF. The DNA for the CDR3 is TGTGCCAGCAGCTTAGCGGACAGCATCACCGGGGAGCTGTTTTTT.

V is TRBV7-2 and J is TRBJ2-3; D might be TRBD1 (6 bases). V lost 3 bases to trimming and J lost 2 bases, with 18 bases between them. Germline assignment: CDR1 SGHTA and CDR2 FQGNSA. The CDR3 is 17 amino acids. CDR3 loop: CASSFPLRGWTTDTQYF. In DNA, the CDR3 is TGTGCCAGCAGCTTCCCCTTGAGGGGGTGGACCACAGATACGCAGTATTTT. Filled out from reference TRBV7-2 and TRBJ2-3, the complete variable domain reads GAGVSQSPSNKVTEKGKDVELRCDPISGHTALYWYRQSLGQGLEFLIYFQGNSAPDKSGLPSDRFSAERTGGSVSTLTIQRTQQEDSAVYLCASSFPLRGWTTDTQYFGPGTRLTVL.

In regard to this clonotype: A much larger clone differs from this one at a single base, so this may be a read error. This chain joins TRBV11-2 and TRBJ1-2; the match to TRBD1 covers 9 bases. The CDR3 is 19 amino acids. Germline V gene sequence: CDR1 SGHAT, CDR2 FQNNGV. DNA of the CDR3: TGTACCAGCAGCTTAGATGGTCGGTTACAGGGGGCAGCCCGGGGTGGCTACACCTTC. Translated, it gives CTSSLDGRLQGAARGGYTF.